The clone carrying this T cell receptor (beta chain) was seen a single time. The antigen remains unidentified. Sequenced by immunoSEQ multiplex PCR; TCRdb stores in-frame clones only, minus some. The sample contains approximately 75,000 clones, roughly 89% of which appear only once. After removal of 7 bases from V and 6 bases from J, the junction contained 5 bases not matched to a gene. Germline CDR1 and CDR2: SGHDT and YYEEEE. The CDR3 runs to 12 residues. The sample belongs to a study of graft-versus-host responses after intestinal transplantation. The overall study: Anti-thymocyte globulin served as induction for all recipients, who then took tacrolimus and steroids for approximately three years. Findings and limits, study-wide: With peak circulating GvH clone levels came an association with early post-transplant HvG declines. GvH clones turned up in recipient marrow; some had shown up first in ileum or blood. Patients with graft-donor T cell macrochimerism had high graft-versus-host to host-versus-graft clonal ratios in allografts.

V is TRBV5-6 and J is TRBJ1-1, with 8 bases that match TRBD1. The source material was unstimulated CD8+ T cells sorted from spleen or lymph node cells, sampled before transplant. The receptor comes from a human donor who was the organ donor for an intestinal transplant. The CDR3 region has the DNA TGTGCCAGCGGACAGGGAAACGCTGAAGCTTTCTTT. It yields the protein CASGQGNAEAFF. The full variable domain, its missing parts supplied by reference TRBV5-6 and TRBJ1-1, is DAGVTQSPTHLIKTRGQQVTLRCSPKSGHDTVSWYQQALGQGPQFIFQYYEEEERQRGNFPDRFSGHQFPNYSSELNVNALLLGDSALYLCASGQGNAEAFFGQGTRLTVV.